These T cell receptor beta chains were read from a single sample in a study of HIV-infected children after antiretroviral therapy interruption. Each CDR3 protein gets one entry after TCRdb re-called the 3' RACE reads with MiXCR. The table has fewer than 50,000 distinct CDR3 sequences, around 4.7% seen once. Sequencing was performed on CD45RA+ CD4+ T cells from PBMCs, pooled from several time points, taken from a donor given antiretroviral therapy, either interrupted or continuous. These TCRs come from a pool of human donors with HIV. Both conserved end residues are part of each CDR3. Each record gives: clone size, V gene, CDR3 protein. Clone sizes are given selectively: once, few, many, or a class where the clone is expanded.

many,TRBV4-3,CASSHPQRYNEQFF
many,TRBV7-9,CASSLLGQTLYEQYF
many,TRBV15,CATSRGTGPFSGNTIYF
many,TRBV28,CASSGPDTQNTEAFF
few,TRBV7-9,CASSPDSPNQPQHF
many,TRBV2,CASSEGWNYGYTF
many,TRBV18,CASGTASGNTIYF
many,TRBV20-1,CSALQEDRNSPLHF
many,TRBV28,CASSPSSTEKAFF
-,TRBV11-2,CASSSRDRDGKDTQYF
many,TRBV11-2,CASSLGGGVATNEKLFF
many,TRBV2,CASQTATSYNEQFF
many,TRBV2,CASSESGVEQYF
many,TRBV6-5,CASKLTLNTEAFF
-,TRBV20-1,CTPRRQDNSPLHF
many,TRBV6-2/TRBV6-3,CASSPGQSTNEKLFF
many,TRBV12-3/TRBV12-4,CASSFQDQPQHF
many,TRBV7-9,CASSLRAAAQYF
many,TRBV20-1,CSAPGTGSPTYEQYF
many,TRBV20-1,CSARGETQYF
many,TRBV3-1,CASRGQGWNEQYF
-,TRBV19,CASSTGIVPNTEAFF
many,TRBV5-1,CASSGQGAGGETQYF
many,TRBV6-1,CASCGTGGEKLFF
-,TRBV20-1,CSANGYYGYTF
many,TRBV29-1,CSVGGTYEQYF
few,TRBV12-3/TRBV12-4,CASSTGVETQYF
many,TRBV29-1,CSVLIGTYEQYF
many,TRBV18,CASSPVGQGWVFTEAFF
many,TRBV5-6,CASSSTGMNTEAFF
-,TRBV5-1,CASSYDRNTEAFF